The TCR beta chain under discussion was sequenced for a study of T cells in Graves' hyperthyroidism and ophthalmopathy. Amplified regions were TCR beta CDR3 sequences from RNA transcripts. Using the HTBI primer set, a first-round RT-PCR was run on the TCR CDR3. From the multiplex PCR reads, TCRdb called clonotypes with MiXCR, one entry per CDR3 protein. The table records about 250,000 distinct CDR3 sequences, 22% of them present only once. This clonotype appeared many times. The receptor was isolated from a man aged 25 to 40 with Graves' ophthalmopathy. Sequencing input: blood.

The chain's CDR3 is CAWSPPWDGNTDTQYF. The CDR3 region has the DNA TGTGCCTGGAGCCCACCCTGGGACGGGAACACAGATACGCAGTATTTT. This chain connects TRBV30 to TRBJ2-3, with D perhaps assigned TRBD1 or TRBD2 (5 bases each). The CDR3 length is 16 residues. The germline V gene encodes CDR1 GTSNPN and CDR2 SVGIG (reference sequence). Trimming left V 3 bases short and J 2 bases short, with 18 bases between.